The clone carrying this TCR beta chain has ten or more counts. The data were taken from a study of molecular identifiers for immune sequencing clone quantification. Trimming took off 6 bases at V and 6 bases at J, with 18 bases between the two ends. This CDR3 is built from 14 residues. Germline V gene lookup returns CDR1 DFQATT and CDR2 SNEGSKA (reference sequence). Listed TCR primers and previously described methods were used for bulk TCR libraries. A single record per CDR3 protein comes from TCRdb applying MiXCR to the PCR reads. The sample has around 54,000 distinct CDR3 sequences; about 25% are singletons.

The material sequenced was naive CD8+ T cells from blood, with Jurkat cell RNA spiked in. Subset described: FACS-sorted CD8+CD4-CCR7+CD45RA+ naive T cells. The origin of this receptor is a human donor in good health. Some libraries in this study had Jurkat cell RNA spiked in. This chain connects TRBV20-1 to TRBJ1-5, with D possibly being TRBD1 (6 bases). For the CDR3, the DNA is TGCAGTGCCAACGACAGGCGGCGGGCTCAGCCCCAGCATTTT. Protein sequence: CSANDRRRAQPQHF.